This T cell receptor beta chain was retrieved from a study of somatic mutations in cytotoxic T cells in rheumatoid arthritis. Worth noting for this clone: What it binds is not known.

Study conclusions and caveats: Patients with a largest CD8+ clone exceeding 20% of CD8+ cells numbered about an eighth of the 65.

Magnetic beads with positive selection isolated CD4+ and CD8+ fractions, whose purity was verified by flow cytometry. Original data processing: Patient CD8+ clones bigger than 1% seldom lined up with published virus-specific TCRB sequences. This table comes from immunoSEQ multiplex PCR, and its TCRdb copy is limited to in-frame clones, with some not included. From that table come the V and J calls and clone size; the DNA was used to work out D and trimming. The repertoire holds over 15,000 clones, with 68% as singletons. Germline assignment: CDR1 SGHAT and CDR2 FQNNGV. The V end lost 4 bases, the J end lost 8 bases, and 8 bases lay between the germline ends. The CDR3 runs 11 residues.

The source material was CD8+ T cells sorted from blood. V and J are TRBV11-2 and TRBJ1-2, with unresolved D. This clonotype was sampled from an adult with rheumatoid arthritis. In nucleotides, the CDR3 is TGTGCCAGCAGCTCACGGTGGGGCTACACCTTC. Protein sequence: CASSSRWGYTF.